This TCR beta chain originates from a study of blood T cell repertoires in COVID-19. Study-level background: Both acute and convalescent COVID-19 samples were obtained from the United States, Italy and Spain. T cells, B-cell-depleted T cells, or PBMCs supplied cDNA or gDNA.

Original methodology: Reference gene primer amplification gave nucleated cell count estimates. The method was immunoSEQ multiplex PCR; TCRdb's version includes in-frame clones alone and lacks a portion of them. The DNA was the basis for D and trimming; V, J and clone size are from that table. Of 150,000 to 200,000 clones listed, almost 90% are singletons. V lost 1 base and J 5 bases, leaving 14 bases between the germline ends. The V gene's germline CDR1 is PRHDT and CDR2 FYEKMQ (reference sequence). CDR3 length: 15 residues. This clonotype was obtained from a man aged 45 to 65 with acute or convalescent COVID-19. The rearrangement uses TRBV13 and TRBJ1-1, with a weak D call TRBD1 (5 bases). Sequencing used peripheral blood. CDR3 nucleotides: TGTGCCAGCAGCTTAGTAACGGGGGTGGAGACTGAAGCTTTCTTT. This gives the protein CASSLVTGVETEAFF.